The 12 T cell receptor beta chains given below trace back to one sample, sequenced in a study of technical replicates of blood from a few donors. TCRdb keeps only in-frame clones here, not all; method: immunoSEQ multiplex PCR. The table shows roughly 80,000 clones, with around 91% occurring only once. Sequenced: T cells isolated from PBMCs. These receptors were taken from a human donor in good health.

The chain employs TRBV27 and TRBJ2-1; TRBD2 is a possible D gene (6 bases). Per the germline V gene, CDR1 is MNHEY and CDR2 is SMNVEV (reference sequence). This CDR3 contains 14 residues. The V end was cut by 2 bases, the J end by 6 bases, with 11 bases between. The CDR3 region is CASSLIGSVNEQFF. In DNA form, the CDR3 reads TGTGCCAGCAGTTTAATCGGGAGCGTCAATGAGCAGTTCTTC.

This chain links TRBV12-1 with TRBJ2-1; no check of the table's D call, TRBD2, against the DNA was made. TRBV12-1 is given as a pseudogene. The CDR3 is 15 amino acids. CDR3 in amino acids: CASSLSGSSYNEQFF. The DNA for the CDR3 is TGTGCCAGCAGCTTGAGCGGGAGCTCCTACAATGAGCAGTTCTTC.

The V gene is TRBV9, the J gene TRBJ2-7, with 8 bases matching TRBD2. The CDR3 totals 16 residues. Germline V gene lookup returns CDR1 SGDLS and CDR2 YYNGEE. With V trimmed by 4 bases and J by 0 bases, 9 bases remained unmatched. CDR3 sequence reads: CASSLESGGYSYEQYF. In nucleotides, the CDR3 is TGTGCCAGCAGCTTGGAAAGCGGGGGATACTCCTACGAGCAGTACTTC. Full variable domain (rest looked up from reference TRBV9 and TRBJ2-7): DSGVTQTPKHLITATGQRVTLRCSPRSGDLSVYWYQQSLDQGLQFLIQYYNGEERAKGNILERFSAQQFPDLHSELNLSSLELGDSALYFCASSLESGGYSYEQYFGPGTRLTVT.

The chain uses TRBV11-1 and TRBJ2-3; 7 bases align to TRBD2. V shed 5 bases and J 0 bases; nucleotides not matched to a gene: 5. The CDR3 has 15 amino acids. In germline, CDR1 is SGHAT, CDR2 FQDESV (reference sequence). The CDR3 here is CASSRDGGSTDTQYF. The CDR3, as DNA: TGTGCCAGCAGCCGGGACGGGGGGAGCACAGATACGCAGTATTTT.

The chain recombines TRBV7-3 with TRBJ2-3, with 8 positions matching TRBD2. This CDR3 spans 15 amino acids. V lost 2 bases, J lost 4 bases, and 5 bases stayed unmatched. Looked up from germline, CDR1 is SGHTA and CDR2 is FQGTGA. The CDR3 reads CASSLAGGSADTQYF. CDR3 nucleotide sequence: TGTGCCAGCAGCTTAGCGGGAGGATCTGCAGATACGCAGTATTTT.

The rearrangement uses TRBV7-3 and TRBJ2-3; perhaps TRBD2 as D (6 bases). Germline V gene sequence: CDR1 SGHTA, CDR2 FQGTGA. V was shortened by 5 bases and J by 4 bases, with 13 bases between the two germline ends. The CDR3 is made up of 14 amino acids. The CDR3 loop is CASSPGGPADTQYF. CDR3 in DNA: TGTGCCAGCAGCCCCGGAGGGCCAGCAGATACGCAGTATTTT.

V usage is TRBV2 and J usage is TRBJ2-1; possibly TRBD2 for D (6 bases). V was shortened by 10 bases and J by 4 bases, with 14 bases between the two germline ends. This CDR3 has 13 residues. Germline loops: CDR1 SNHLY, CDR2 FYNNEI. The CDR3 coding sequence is TGTGCCACCTCCGGGACTTCTTACAATGAGCAGTTCTTC. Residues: CATSGTSYNEQFF.

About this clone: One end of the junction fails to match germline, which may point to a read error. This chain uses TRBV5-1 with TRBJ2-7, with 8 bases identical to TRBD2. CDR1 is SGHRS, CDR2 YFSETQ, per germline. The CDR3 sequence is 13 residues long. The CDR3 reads CASSLVSGTAQYF. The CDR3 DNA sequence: TGCGCCAGCAGTTTGGTTAGCGGGACCGCTCAGTACTTC.

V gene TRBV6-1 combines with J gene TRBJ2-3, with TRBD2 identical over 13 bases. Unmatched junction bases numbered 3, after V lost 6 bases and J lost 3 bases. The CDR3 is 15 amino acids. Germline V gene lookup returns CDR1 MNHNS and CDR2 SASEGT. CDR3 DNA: TGTGCCAGCAGAGGACTAGCGGGAGAGACAGATACGCAGTATTTT. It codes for CASRGLAGETDTQYF.

CDR3 DNA sequence: TGTGCCAGCAGCTCACCTAGCGGGCCCGGGGAGCTGTTTTTT. This encodes CASSSPSGPGELFF. The chain employs TRBV7-3 and TRBJ2-2; 8 bases map to TRBD2. Germline-derived CDR1 and CDR2 are SGHTA and FQGTGA. V shed 4 bases, J shed 6 bases, and the junction held 4 bases outside the gene matches. The CDR3 totals 14 residues.

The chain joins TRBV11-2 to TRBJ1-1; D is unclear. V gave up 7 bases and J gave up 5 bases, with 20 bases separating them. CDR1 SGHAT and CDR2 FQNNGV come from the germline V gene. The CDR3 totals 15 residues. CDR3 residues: CASKVDRSLATEAFF. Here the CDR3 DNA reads TGTGCCAGCAAGGTCGACCGGAGCTTAGCGACTGAAGCTTTCTTT. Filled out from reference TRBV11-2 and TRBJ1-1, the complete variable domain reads EAGVAQSPRYKIIEKRQSVAFWCNPISGHATLYWYQQILGQGPKLLIQFQNNGVVDDSQLPKDRFSAERLKGVDSTLKIQPAKLEDSAVYLCASKVDRSLATEAFFGQGTRLTVV.

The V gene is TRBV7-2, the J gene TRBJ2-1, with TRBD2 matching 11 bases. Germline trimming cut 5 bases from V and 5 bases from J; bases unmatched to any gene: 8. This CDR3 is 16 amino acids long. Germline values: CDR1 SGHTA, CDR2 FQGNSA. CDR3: CASSAFSGRVNNEQFF. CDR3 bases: TGTGCCAGCAGCGCCTTTAGCGGGAGGGTGAACAATGAGCAGTTCTTC.